This T cell receptor (beta chain) was sequenced in a study of control samples from healthy donors and cancer patients. From germline, CDR1 is SEHNR and CDR2 FQNEAQ (reference sequence). V trimming: 7 bases; J trimming: 9 bases; junction bases outside the gene matches: 9. There are 14 residues in the CDR3. The method was immunoSEQ multiplex PCR; TCRdb's version includes in-frame clones alone and lacks a portion of them. The data hold 150,000 to 170,000 clones, with around 96% observed a single time. Material for sequencing was blood. This receptor was identified in a man aged 35 to 55 in good health. The chain carries TRBV7-9 and TRBJ1-6; TRBD1 matches 7 bases. The CDR3 region is CASTPGTETSPLHF. CDR3 nucleotide sequence: TGTGCCAGCACCCCCGGGACAGAAACTTCACCCCTCCACTTT. Variable domain in full (rest from reference TRBV7-9 and TRBJ1-6): DTGVSQNPRHKITKRGQNVTFRCDPISEHNRLYWYRQTLGQGPEFLTYFQNEAQLEKSRLLSDRFSAERPKGSFSTLEIQRTEQGDSAMYLCASTPGTETSPLHFGNGTRLTVT.